This T cell receptor (beta chain) was documented in a study of CXCR3-negative and CXCR3-positive naive CD8 T cells. Via 5' RACE with UMI labels, TRB cDNA libraries were prepared. For each CDR3 protein, TCRdb gives one entry from its re-call of the 5' RACE reads, without DNA. This repertoire includes 45,000 to 70,000 distinct CDR3 sequences. The sample was memory CD8+ T cells from blood. The sequence was obtained from a human donor in good health. Some clones in this sample may be carry-over from other donors' samples.

CDR3 sequence reads: CASSLQGSSYEQYF. J is TRBJ2-7 and V is TRBV28; with no DNA, the TCRdb D assignment of TRBD1 cannot be verified. The germline V gene has CDR1 MDHEN and CDR2 SYDVKM. The CDR3 has 14 residues.